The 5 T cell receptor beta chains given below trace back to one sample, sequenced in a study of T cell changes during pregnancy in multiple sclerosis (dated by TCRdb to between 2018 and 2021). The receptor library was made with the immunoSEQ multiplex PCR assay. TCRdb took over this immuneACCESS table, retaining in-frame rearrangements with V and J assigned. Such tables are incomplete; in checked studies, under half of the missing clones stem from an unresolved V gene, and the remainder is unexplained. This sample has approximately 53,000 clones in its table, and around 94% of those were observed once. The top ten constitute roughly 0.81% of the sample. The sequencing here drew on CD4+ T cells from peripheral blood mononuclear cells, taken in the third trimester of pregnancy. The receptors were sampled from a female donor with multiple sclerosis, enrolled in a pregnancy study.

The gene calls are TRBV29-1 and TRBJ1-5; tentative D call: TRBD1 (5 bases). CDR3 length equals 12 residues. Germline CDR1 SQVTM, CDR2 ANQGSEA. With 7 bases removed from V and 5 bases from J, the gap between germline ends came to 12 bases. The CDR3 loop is CSASRADQPQHF. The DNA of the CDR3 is TGCAGCGCCTCCAGGGCGGATCAGCCCCAGCATTTT.

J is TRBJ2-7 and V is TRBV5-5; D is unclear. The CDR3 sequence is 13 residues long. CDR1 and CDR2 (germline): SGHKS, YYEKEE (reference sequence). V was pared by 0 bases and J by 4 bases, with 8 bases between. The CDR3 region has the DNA TGTGCCAGCAGCTTGGGTGAGGTTTACGAGCAGTACTTC. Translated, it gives CASSLGEVYEQYF.

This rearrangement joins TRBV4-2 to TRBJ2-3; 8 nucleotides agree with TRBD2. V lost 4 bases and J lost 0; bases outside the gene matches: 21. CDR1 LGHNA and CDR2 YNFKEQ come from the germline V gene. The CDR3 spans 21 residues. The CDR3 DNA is TGTGCCAGCAGCCTAGGGGGGGGAATAGCGGGGCGAAGCTCTAGCACAGATACGCAGTATTTT. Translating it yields CASSLGGGIAGRSSSTDTQYF.

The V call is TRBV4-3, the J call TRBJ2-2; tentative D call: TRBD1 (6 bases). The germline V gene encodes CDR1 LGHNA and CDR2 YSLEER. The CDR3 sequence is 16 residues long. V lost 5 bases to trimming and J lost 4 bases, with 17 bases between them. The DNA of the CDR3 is TGCGCCAGCAGCAACAGGGAGCATAGTAGCACCGGGGAGCTGTTTTTT. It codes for CASSNREHSSTGELFF.

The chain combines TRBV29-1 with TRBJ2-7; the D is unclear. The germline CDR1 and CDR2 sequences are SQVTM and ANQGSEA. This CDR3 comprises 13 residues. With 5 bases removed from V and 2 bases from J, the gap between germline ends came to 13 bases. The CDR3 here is CSVQRKLTYEQYF. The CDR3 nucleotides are TGCAGCGTTCAACGAAAGCTAACCTACGAGCAGTACTTC.